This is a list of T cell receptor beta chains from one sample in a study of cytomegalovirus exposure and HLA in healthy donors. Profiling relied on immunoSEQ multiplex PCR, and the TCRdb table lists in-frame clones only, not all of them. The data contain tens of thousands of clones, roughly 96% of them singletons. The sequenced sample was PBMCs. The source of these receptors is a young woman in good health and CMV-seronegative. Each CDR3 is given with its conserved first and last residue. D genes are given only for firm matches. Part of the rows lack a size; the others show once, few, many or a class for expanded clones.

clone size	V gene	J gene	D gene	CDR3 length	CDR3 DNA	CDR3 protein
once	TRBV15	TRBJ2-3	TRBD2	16	TGTGCCACCAGCAGACCGACTAGCGGGGGCACAGATACGCAGTATTTT	CATSRPTSGGTDTQYF
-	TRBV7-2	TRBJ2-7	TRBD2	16	TGTGCCAGCAGCTTAGCTTCGGGGGGGGGTTCCTACGAGCAGTACTTC	CASSLASGGGSYEQYF
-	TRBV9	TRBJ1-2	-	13	TGTGCCAGCAGCGTAGAGGGAAGGGGGGGCTACACCTTC	CASSVEGRGGYTF
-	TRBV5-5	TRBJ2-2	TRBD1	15	TGTGCCAGCAGCTCGAAGACAGGGTGGAACGGGGAGCTGTTTTTT	CASSSKTGWNGELFF
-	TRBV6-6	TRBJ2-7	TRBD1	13	TGTGCCAGCAAGGACAGGGTGTTCCACGAGCAGTACTTC	CASKDRVFHEQYF
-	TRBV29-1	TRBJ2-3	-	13	TGCAGCGCGATACAGGGACGAACAGATACGCAGTATTTT	CSAIQGRTDTQYF
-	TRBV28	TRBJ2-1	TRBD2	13	TGTGCCAGCAGTTCGGGCGGGAGGTGGGAGCAGTTCTTC	CASSSGGRWEQFF
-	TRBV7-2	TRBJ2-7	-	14	TGTGCCAGCAGCTTTCGACAGAGCCACTACGAGCAGTACTTC	CASSFRQSHYEQYF
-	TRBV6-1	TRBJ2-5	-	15	TGTGCCAGCAGTGGGGGAAGGGGGATCCAAGAGACCCAGTACTTC	CASSGGRGIQETQYF
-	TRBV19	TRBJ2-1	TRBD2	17	TGTGCCAGTACGCTAGCGGGGGGTAGGAGCTCCTACAATGAGCAGTTCTTC	CASTLAGGRSSYNEQFF
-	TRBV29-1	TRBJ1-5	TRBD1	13	TGCAGCGTTCGGGACAGGGGCAATCAGCCCCAGCATTTT	CSVRDRGNQPQHF
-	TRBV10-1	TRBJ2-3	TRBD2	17	TGCGCCAGCAGCGAGGTAGCGGGAGGGCCTAGCACAGATACGCAGTATTTT	CASSEVAGGPSTDTQYF
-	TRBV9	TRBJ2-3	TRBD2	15	TGTGCCAGCAGCCCTAGCGGGGCAGCCACAGATACGCAGTATTTT	CASSPSGAATDTQYF
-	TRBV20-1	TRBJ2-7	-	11	TGCAGTGCTAGAGGAGGGAACGAGCAGTACTTC	CSARGGNEQYF
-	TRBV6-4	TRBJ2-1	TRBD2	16	TGTGCCAGCAGTGAGGGGCGGGGGACTCGCAGGGATGAGCAGTTCTTC	CASSEGRGTRRDEQFF
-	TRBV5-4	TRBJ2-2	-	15	TGTGCCAGCAGCTTGAGCCAGGCAATGAGCGGGGAGCTGTTTTTT	CASSLSQAMSGELFF
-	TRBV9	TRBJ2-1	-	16	TGTGCCAGCAGCGTACTAGCCGGGTCTCTCGCAGGTGAGCAGTTCTTC	CASSVLAGSLAGEQFF
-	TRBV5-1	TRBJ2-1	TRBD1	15	TGCGCCAGCAGCCCTAACGGACAGGGAACCAATGAGCAGTTCTTC	CASSPNGQGTNEQFF